One TCR beta chain is described in this entry. Its antigen remains unidentified. Clones were read by immunoSEQ multiplex PCR, and TCRdb kept only the in-frame ones, dropping some. Of 89,000 or so clones listed, approximately 90% are singletons. This sample was included in a study of T cell responses to AZD1222 COVID-19 vaccine. Study observations and caveats: Nearly half of unique spike-specific TCRs reportedly avoided B.1.351 and B.1.1.7 mutated regions.

This CDR3 has 17 residues. J was trimmed by 5 bases and V by 1 base; bases with no gene match: 8. The germline V gene has CDR1 SGHRS and CDR2 YFSETQ. The chain links TRBV5-1 to TRBJ2-1, with 11 bases fitting TRBD2. This material consisted of peripheral blood, taken 28 days after the second AZD1222 dose. The receptor's source is an adult who received the AZD1222 COVID-19 vaccine. Here the CDR3 reads CASSLTIRTSGHNEQFF. The CDR3 DNA follows: TGCGCCAGCAGCTTGACTATAAGGACTAGCGGGCACAATGAGCAGTTCTTC.